A selection of T cell receptor beta chains follows, all from one sample in a study of blood T cell repertoires in COVID-19. Clones were sequenced by immunoSEQ multiplex PCR, and TCRdb holds only the in-frame ones, with some missing. This sample has 500,000 or so clones, with about 90% found just once. Sequencing input: PBMCs or T cells enriched from blood (not recorded which). The source is a woman aged 18-29 years who had recovered from COVID-19. Both conserved end residues are part of each CDR3. Each record gives: V gene, J gene, D gene, clone size, CDR3 DNA, CDR3 protein. D genes are given only for firm matches. Size is stated for part of the rows, as once, few or many counts, or as a class when the clone is expanded.

TRBV2	TRBJ1-3	TRBD1	.	TGTGCCAGCAGTGAATACGAGACAGGGGGCAGAAACACCATATATTTT	CASSEYETGGRNTIYF
TRBV27	TRBJ2-3	.	.	TGTGCCAGCAGTTCCAGGGGTGCCGCAGATACGCAGTATTTT	CASSSRGAADTQYF
TRBV2	TRBJ1-1	TRBD1	.	TGTGCCAGCAGTGAAGAACAGGGGTGGACTGAAGCTTTCTTT	CASSEEQGWTEAFF
TRBV4-2	TRBJ2-1	TRBD2	.	TGTGCCAGCAGCCAAGATCGGGCCAGCGGGGGGGCCGGGAATGAGCAGTTCTTC	CASSQDRASGGAGNEQFF
TRBV4-1	TRBJ1-1	TRBD1	.	TGCGCCAGCAGCCAAGCCCCGACAGGGGGCGGCACTGAAGCTTTCTTT	CASSQAPTGGGTEAFF
TRBV30	TRBJ2-7	.	.	TGTGCCTGGAGTGTAGGGGGTACCGAGCAGTACTTC	CAWSVGGTEQYF
TRBV5-1	TRBJ2-3	.	.	TGCGCCAGCACCTCACAGTCGAGCACAGATACGCAGTATTTT	CASTSQSSTDTQYF
TRBV5-1	TRBJ2-1	.	.	TGCGCCAGCAGCTTTTTCGGGTCCAACAATGAGCAGTTCTTC	CASSFFGSNNEQFF
TRBV27	TRBJ1-6	.	.	TGTGCCAGCAGTCCCGCAGGTGTAGGAGGGAATTCACCCCTCCACTTT	CASSPAGVGGNSPLHF
TRBV30	TRBJ1-4	TRBD1	.	TGTGCCTGGAGTGAGACAGGGAGAAGTGAAAAACTGTTTTTT	CAWSETGRSEKLFF
TRBV30	TRBJ1-6	.	.	TGTGCCTGGGGGGGGCTACTTTCACCCCTCCACTTT	CAWGGLLSPLHF
TRBV21-1	TRBJ1-5	.	.	TGTGCCAGCAGCAAAGTCAACGTGGGACAGTCTTATCAGCCCCAGCATTTT	CASSKVNVGQSYQPQHF
TRBV30	TRBJ1-2	TRBD1	.	TGTGCCTGGTCTCAGCCGGGACAGCATTATGGCTACACCTTC	CAWSQPGQHYGYTF
TRBV5-1	TRBJ1-3	.	.	TGCGCCAGCAGCTTGGCAGGGAGGGGAAACACCATATATTTT	CASSLAGRGNTIYF
TRBV5-5	TRBJ1-5	.	.	TGTGCCAGCAGCTTGACAAGTTATAGCAATCAGCCCCAGCATTTT	CASSLTSYSNQPQHF
TRBV6-5	TRBJ1-2	TRBD1	.	TGTGCCAGCCGCGTGTGGGACAGCTATGGCTACACCTTC	CASRVWDSYGYTF
TRBV30	TRBJ1-1	.	.	TGTGCCTGGAGTGTACTCTCGAGGCAGGGTGACACTGAAGCTTTCTTT	CAWSVLSRQGDTEAFF
TRBV2	TRBJ2-5	.	.	TGTGCCAGCAGTGAAGGGTGGGGAGGAGAGACCCAGTACTTC	CASSEGWGGETQYF
TRBV5-1	TRBJ1-2	TRBD1	.	TGCGCCAGCAGCCTAACCCCTACCACAGGGGGTTATGGCTACACCTTC	CASSLTPTTGGYGYTF
TRBV14	TRBJ2-7	.	many	TGTGCCAGCAGCCAGGGCCACAGGCCCTACGAGCAGTACTTC	CASSQGHRPYEQYF
TRBV2	TRBJ2-1	.	.	TGTGCCAGCAGTGATACCTACAATGAGCAGTTCTTC	CASSDTYNEQFF
TRBV6-1	TRBJ1-2	.	.	TGTGCCAGCAGTGAAGGAGGATATGGCTACACCTTC	CASSEGGYGYTF
TRBV4-1	TRBJ2-3	TRBD1	.	TGCGCCAGTTCCAGGGGGCAGGGGGATACGCAGTATTTT	CASSRGQGDTQYF
TRBV9	TRBJ2-5	.	.	TGTGCCAGCAGCGTAGGAAAACACCTCCAAGAGACCCAGTACTTC	CASSVGKHLQETQYF
TRBV29-1	TRBJ1-5	TRBD1	.	TGCAGCGCTGTGACGACAGGGAATCAGCCCCAGCATTTT	CSAVTTGNQPQHF
TRBV12-3/TRBV12-4	TRBJ1-3	.	.	TGTGCCAGCAGTGTACAGGGAAACACCATATATTTT	CASSVQGNTIYF
TRBV7-3	TRBJ1-1	.	.	TGTGCCAGCAGCTTAAACGCACGCGGGGTGCCCGCTGAAGCTTTCTTT	CASSLNARGVPAEAFF
TRBV6-5	TRBJ1-6	.	.	TGTGCCAGCAGTTACTCAGCGGGGGCCGGACCCCTCCACTTT	CASSYSAGAGPLHF
TRBV6-5	TRBJ1-1	.	.	TGTGCCAGCAGAGTTAAGCCCCAGGGAAACACTGAAGCTTTCTTT	CASRVKPQGNTEAFF
TRBV7-6	TRBJ2-7	.	.	TGTGCCAGCAGCTTACAGGGTCCCTTCGACGAGCAGTACTTC	CASSLQGPFDEQYF
TRBV11-2	TRBJ2-3	TRBD2	.	TGTGCCAGCAGCTTAGGCCTAGCGGGGGAGGTGACGCAGTATTTT	CASSLGLAGEVTQYF
TRBV20-1	TRBJ2-5	.	many	TGCAGTGCTCAGGACCAAGAGACCCAGTACTTC	CSAQDQETQYF
TRBV28	TRBJ1-4	TRBD1	.	TGTGCCAGCAGTCCGACAGGGACCTTCGGGGAAAAACTGTTTTTT	CASSPTGTFGEKLFF
TRBV5-4	TRBJ1-1	TRBD1	.	TGTGCCAGCAGCCCCCCAGGTGAGACAGGGGGGTACACTGAAGCTTTCTTT	CASSPPGETGGYTEAFF
TRBV12-5	TRBJ1-1	TRBD1	.	TGTGCTAGTGGTACCGACAGGGGAAACACTGAAGCTTTCTTT	CASGTDRGNTEAFF
TRBV13	TRBJ2-1	TRBD2	once	TGTGCCAGCAGCCTCGTAATCGGCGGGGGGGCCAATAATGAGCAGTTCTTC	CASSLVIGGGANNEQFF
TRBV12-3/TRBV12-4	TRBJ1-2	TRBD1	.	TGTGCCAGCAGATGGGACAGCTCTGGAGGCTACACCTTC	CASRWDSSGGYTF
TRBV4-1	TRBJ2-5	TRBD2	.	TGCGCCAGCAGCCAAGGTAGCGGGACTCCCCAAGAGACCCAGTACTTC	CASSQGSGTPQETQYF
TRBV6-2/TRBV6-3	TRBJ1-6	.	.	TGTGCCAGCAGTTTCCGGACGGGAAGCTCCTATAATTCACCCCTCCACTTT	CASSFRTGSSYNSPLHF
TRBV2	TRBJ1-5	.	.	TGTGCCAGCAGTTTCATAGGGGGGGGCAATCAGCCCCAGCATTTT	CASSFIGGGNQPQHF
TRBV27	TRBJ2-7	.	once	TGTGCCAGCAGCCTCATGCCTAACCTATACGAGCAGTACTTC	CASSLMPNLYEQYF
TRBV5-1	TRBJ2-5	.	.	TGCGCCAGCAGCTTAAATTCTTTGGAGACCCAGTACTTC	CASSLNSLETQYF
TRBV5-1	TRBJ2-7	TRBD2	.	TGCGCCAGCAGCTTGGGTGGGACTACTAACTACGAGCAGTACTTC	CASSLGGTTNYEQYF
TRBV7-3	TRBJ2-3	TRBD1	.	TGTGCCAGCAGCTTCGGACAGGGATTAGATACGCAGTATTTT	CASSFGQGLDTQYF
TRBV5-6	TRBJ2-3	TRBD2	.	TGTGCCAGCAGCTTTGGAGCGGGACGGAACACAGATACGCAGTATTTT	CASSFGAGRNTDTQYF
TRBV3-1/TRBV3-2	TRBJ2-7	TRBD2	.	TGTGCCAGCAGCCAGCGACTAGCGGGGGGTCAGACCTACGAGCAGTACTTC	CASSQRLAGGQTYEQYF
TRBV28	TRBJ2-5	TRBD2	.	TGTGCCAGCAGTCCCCCGGGCGGGGGGGCCCCAGAGACCCAGTACTTC	CASSPPGGGAPETQYF
TRBV11-3	TRBJ2-1	.	.	TGTGCCAGCAGCTTAGATTCAGAGGAGGTCGAGCAGTTCTTC	CASSLDSEEVEQFF
TRBV7-2	TRBJ1-1	TRBD1	.	TGTGCCAGCAGCTTAGCGATTCACAGACAGGGGGCGCCCGGGGCTTTCTTT	CASSLAIHRQGAPGAFF
TRBV5-1	TRBJ2-1	.	.	TGCGCCAGCAGCTTGTTGGGCTTCAACAATGAGCAGTTCTTC	CASSLLGFNNEQFF
TRBV3-1/TRBV3-2	TRBJ2-4	TRBD2	.	TGTGCCAGCAGCCAAGAAGTATCGGGGGGAAACATTCAGTACTTC	CASSQEVSGGNIQYF